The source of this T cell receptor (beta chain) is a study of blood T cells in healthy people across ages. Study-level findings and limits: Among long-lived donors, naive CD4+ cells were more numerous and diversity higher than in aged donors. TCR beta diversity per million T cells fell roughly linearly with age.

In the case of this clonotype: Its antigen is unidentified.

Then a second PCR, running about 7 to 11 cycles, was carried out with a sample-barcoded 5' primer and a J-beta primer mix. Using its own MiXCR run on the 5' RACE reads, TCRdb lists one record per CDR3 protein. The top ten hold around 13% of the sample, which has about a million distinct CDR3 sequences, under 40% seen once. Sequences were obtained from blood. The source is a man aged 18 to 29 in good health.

For the CDR3, the DNA is TGTGCCAGCTCAGTAGATTATTCACCCCTCCACTTT. As protein: CASSVDYSPLHF. This chain joins TRBV18 and TRBJ1-6; D uncertain. The CDR3 is made up of 12 amino acids. V lost 5 bases and J 8 bases, leaving 7 bases between the germline ends. Germline V CDR1 and CDR2: KGHSH, LQKENI.